This entry lists 25 T cell receptor beta chains sequenced from one sample in a study of cytomegalovirus exposure and HLA in healthy donors (dated by TCRdb to about 2017). Library method: the immunoSEQ multiplex PCR assay. The multiplex PCR relied on a mix of 60 forward primers for TCR Vbeta segments and 13 reverse primers for TCR Jbeta segments. Imported from immuneACCESS, the table was reduced by TCRdb to in-frame sequences with V and J called. These copies leave out some clones; in studies compared against another copy, an unresolved V gene accounts for under half, and the cause of the remainder is not known. The sample table records about 100,000 clones; roughly four fifths of these occur just once. The ten largest clones add up to 12% to 15% of the sample. The sample comprised PBMCs. The receptor source for this set is a male donor in good health and CMV-seropositive.

The genes are TRBV25-1 and TRBJ1-6; weak D call: TRBD1 (5 bases). Germline-derived CDR1 and CDR2 are MGHDK and SYGVNS. CDR3 length: 13 residues. With 7 bases removed from V and 10 bases from J, the gap between germline ends came to 14 bases. Here the CDR3 DNA reads TGTGCCAGCACGCGGCAGGGTGGATCACCCCTCCACTTT. Translating gives CASTRQGGSPLHF. The variable domain in full, completed from reference TRBV25-1 and TRBJ1-6, reads EADIYQTPRYLVIGTGKKITLECSQTMGHDKMYWYQQDPGMELHLIHYSYGVNSTEKGDLSSESTVSRIRTEHFPLTLESARPSHTSQYLCASTRQGGSPLHFGNGTRLTVT.

This clone was seen a handful of times. The rearrangement links TRBV27 to TRBJ2-7; no clear D. The V gene's germline CDR1 is MNHEY and CDR2 SMNVEV (reference sequence). The length of the CDR3 is 13 residues. V lost 3 bases and J lost 3, with 9 bases in between. CDR3 bases: TGTGCCAGCAGTTTTCGATCCTACTACGAGCAGTACTTC. Protein product: CASSFRSYYEQYF.

The chain is built from TRBV30 and TRBJ1-4, with TRBD1 identical over 8 bases. Looked up from germline, CDR1 is GTSNPN and CDR2 is SVGIG (reference sequence). The CDR3 extends over 13 amino acids. The junction had 5 bases not matched to a gene; V was cut back by 5 bases and J by 6 bases. The CDR3 loop is CAWWTGTDEKLFF. For the CDR3, the DNA is TGTGCCTGGTGGACAGGGACCGATGAAAAACTGTTTTTT.

This chain joins TRBV19 and TRBJ1-4, with D possibly TRBD1 on 6 matching bases. Trimming removed 3 bases from V and 7 bases from J, with 12 bases in between. Germline V lookup: CDR1 LNHDA, CDR2 SQIVND (reference sequence). There are 14 residues in the CDR3. The CDR3 DNA reads as TGTGCCAGTAGTATTCCAGGGGTTGGTGAAAAACTGTTTTTT. Protein product: CASSIPGVGEKLFF.

The V and J genes are TRBV29-1 and TRBJ2-7, with D possibly TRBD1 on 5 matching bases. Germline CDR1 and CDR2: SQVTM and ANQGSEA. This CDR3 has 13 amino acids. Trimming shortened V by 4 bases and J by 0 bases, and 10 bases separated the two germline ends. CDR3 coding DNA: TGCAGCGTTGCTCGACAGAACTCCTACGAGCAGTACTTC. Translation gives CSVARQNSYEQYF.

This clone was counted only a few times. The rearrangement links TRBV7-7 to TRBJ2-1, with 10 bases matching TRBD2. The germline gives CDR1 SSHAT, CDR2 FNYEAQ (reference sequence). V was pared by 5 bases and J by 2 bases, with 3 bases of the junction left unmatched. The CDR3 consists of 15 residues. The CDR3 region is CASSPLAGAYNEQFF. In DNA, the CDR3 is TGTGCCAGCAGCCCTCTAGCGGGGGCCTACAATGAGCAGTTCTTC.

The rearrangement links TRBV18 to TRBJ1-2; maybe TRBD1 (5 bases). Germline V gene data show CDR1 as KGHSH and CDR2 as LQKENI. V was trimmed by 5 bases and J by 2 bases, leaving 12 bases between them. This CDR3 contains 14 residues. This CDR3 is CASSSQKGNYGYTF. DNA for the CDR3: TGTGCCAGCTCATCACAGAAGGGGAACTATGGCTACACCTTC.

This clone appeared a few times. The chain uses TRBV6-5 and TRBJ2-5; TRBD2 might be the D (5 bases). The CDR3 has 14 amino acids. Trimming shortened V by 4 bases and J by 5 bases, and 14 bases separated the two germline ends. Germline V gene lookup returns CDR1 MNHEY and CDR2 SVGAGI. CDR3: CASSSQLVTETQYF. The DNA of the CDR3 is TGTGCCAGCAGTTCCCAACTAGTTACGGAGACCCAGTACTTC.

The rearrangement joins TRBV4-3 to TRBJ2-7, with 10 bases that match TRBD1. CDR1 and CDR2 (germline): LGHNA, YSLEER. Trimming took 2 bases from V and 6 from J; bases not matched to a gene: 10. The CDR3 length is 16 residues. CDR3 residues: CASSQRGGTGESEQYF. CDR3 DNA sequence: TGCGCCAGCAGCCAAAGGGGTGGGACAGGGGAGTCCGAGCAGTACTTC.

The rearrangement uses TRBV5-1 and TRBJ1-1, with D tentatively TRBD1 (5 bases). Germline assignment: CDR1 SGHRS and CDR2 YFSETQ. Trimming took 1 base from V and 1 from J, leaving 14 bases between them. The CDR3 sequence is 16 residues long. The CDR3 coding sequence is TGCGCCAGCAGCTTGAGGGGCCTCGGAGAGAACACTGAAGCTTTCTTT. Translated: CASSLRGLGENTEAFF.

The V call is TRBV6-5, the J call TRBJ1-6, with 7 bases matching TRBD1. The CDR3 runs 15 residues. V shed 6 bases, J shed 5 bases, and the junction held 7 bases outside the gene matches. Looked up from germline, CDR1 is MNHEY and CDR2 is SVGAGI. The CDR3 here is CASRGTVGNNSPLHF. CDR3 nucleotide sequence: TGTGCCAGCAGGGGGACAGTCGGTAATAATTCACCCCTCCACTTT.

This chain connects TRBV7-7 to TRBJ2-3; D gene ambiguous. This CDR3 comprises 12 residues. V was shortened by 5 bases and J by 3 bases, with 6 bases between the two germline ends. In germline, CDR1 is SSHAT, CDR2 FNYEAQ (reference sequence). The CDR3 nucleotides are TGTGCCAGCAGCGCCGGGACAGATACGCAGTATTTT. Translation gives CASSAGTDTQYF.

Only a few counts were recorded for this clone. This sequence joins TRBV2 and TRBJ2-1, with D unclear. The germline V gene encodes CDR1 SNHLY and CDR2 FYNNEI. The CDR3 has 13 amino acids. V gave up 3 bases and J gave up 3 bases, with 6 bases separating them. For the CDR3, the DNA is TGTGCCAGCAGTGATCGAGGCTACAATGAGCAGTTCTTC. This gives the protein CASSDRGYNEQFF.

The chain recombines TRBV15 with TRBJ2-7; 9 nucleotides match TRBD1. Trimming removed 1 base from V and 5 bases from J; junction bases left unmatched: 6. There are 15 residues in the CDR3. Germline values: CDR1 LNHNV, CDR2 YYDKDF (reference sequence). DNA of the CDR3: TGTGCCACCAGCAGAGGGGGACAGGGCAACCACGAGCAGTACTTC. This encodes CATSRGGQGNHEQYF.

This sequence joins TRBV28 and TRBJ1-4; 11 nucleotides match TRBD1. This CDR3 has 19 residues. In germline, CDR1 is MDHEN, CDR2 SYDVKM. V gave up 1 base and J gave up 7 bases; unmatched junction bases: 14. Here the CDR3 reads CASSLFYGQGAARFEKLFF. In DNA form, the CDR3 reads TGTGCCAGCAGTTTATTCTACGGACAGGGGGCCGCTCGGTTTGAAAAACTGTTTTTT.

This clone was seen only once. The chain couples TRBV13 to TRBJ1-2, with D maybe TRBD1 (6 bases). The CDR3 loop spans 14 amino acids. CDR1 and CDR2 (germline): PRHDT, FYEKMQ (reference sequence). The ends were cut back, 0 bases at V and 13 bases at J, with 18 bases in the middle. DNA of the CDR3: TGTGCCAGCAGCTTAGGGGGGACACCCGGAACAAGCACCTTC. This encodes CASSLGGTPGTSTF.

The gene calls are TRBV5-1 and TRBJ1-3; no clear D gene. The CDR3 sequence is 12 residues long. Germline assignment: CDR1 SGHRS and CDR2 YFSETQ. Deletions cut 3 bases from V and 5 bases from J, with 6 bases between. DNA for the CDR3: TGCGCCAGCAGCTCTGGCCGAAACACCATATATTTT. Translated: CASSSGRNTIYF.

The rearrangement links TRBV29-1 to TRBJ2-1, with TRBD2 matching over 7 bases. CDR1 SQVTM and CDR2 ANQGSEA come from the germline V gene. V was clipped by 5 bases and J by 6 bases; unmatched bases: 4. The CDR3 loop spans 12 amino acids. The CDR3 sequence: CSVLGTINEQFF. Written as DNA, the CDR3 is TGCAGCGTTTTAGGGACTATCAATGAGCAGTTCTTC.

Remarks on this clone: Additional DNA sequences in this sample encode the identical CDR3. The genes are TRBV4-1 and TRBJ1-5; 9 bases map to TRBD1. J lost 10 bases, V lost 3 bases, and 13 bases had no gene match. Germline lookup yields CDR1 MGHRA and CDR2 YSYEKL. The CDR3 has 16 amino acids. The CDR3 sequence: CASSQNPGQGLYPQHF. CDR3 nucleotides: TGCGCCAGCAGCCAGAACCCAGGACAGGGGCTATATCCCCAGCATTTT.

This chain connects TRBV9 to TRBJ2-1, with 9 bases lining up with TRBD2. The germline CDR1 and CDR2 sequences are SGDLS and YYNGEE. This CDR3 has 15 amino acids. The V segment lost 4 bases and the J segment 3 bases; nucleotides outside the gene matches: 5. The CDR3 DNA is TGTGCCAGCAGCTGGGGGACTAGCAACTACAATGAGCAGTTCTTC. This translates into CASSWGTSNYNEQFF.

This clone was recorded once. The chain combines TRBV11-2 with TRBJ2-5; 10 nucleotides line up with TRBD2. Germline V CDR1 and CDR2: SGHAT, FQNNGV. With 6 bases clipped from V and 5 bases from J, the junction kept 12 bases outside the gene matches. The CDR3 contains 16 residues. CDR3 protein: CASSPPGLATSETQYF. In DNA form, the CDR3 reads TGTGCCAGCAGTCCACCGGGACTAGCGACCAGTGAGACCCAGTACTTC.

This clone has a single count. The chain carries TRBV28 and TRBJ1-1; 12 bases agree with TRBD1. The CDR3 length is 15 residues. The trim removed 4 bases at V and 5 bases at J, leaving 5 bases unmatched. CDR1 is MDHEN and CDR2 is SYDVKM in the germline V gene. CDR3 sequence reads: CASSSGGQGATEAFF. CDR3 nucleotide sequence: TGTGCCAGCAGTTCGGGGGGACAGGGGGCGACTGAAGCTTTCTTT.

The V and J genes are TRBV30 and TRBJ1-3; D is unclear. Germline V lookup: CDR1 GTSNPN, CDR2 SVGIG (reference sequence). This CDR3 has 14 amino acids. V shed 4 bases and J shed 0 bases, with 10 bases lying between them. This chain's CDR3 is CAWTLGYSGNTIYF. The CDR3 DNA follows: TGTGCCTGGACACTGGGCTACTCTGGAAACACCATATATTTT.

This clone occurred once. This sequence joins TRBV15 and TRBJ1-4, with TRBD1 matching 9 bases. The CDR3 has 16 residues. Trimming removed 2 bases from V and 7 bases from J; junction bases left unmatched: 8. The germline V gene has CDR1 LNHNV and CDR2 YYDKDF (reference sequence). The CDR3 bases are TGTGCCACCAGCAGACCCGGACAGGGGAAGGGTGAAAAACTGTTTTTT. Translating gives CATSRPGQGKGEKLFF.

The chain carries TRBV2 and TRBJ2-2, with 10 bases lining up with TRBD2. The CDR3 has 16 residues. Germline assignment: CDR1 SNHLY and CDR2 FYNNEI. Losses at the gene ends were 6 bases for V and 2 bases for J; bases not matched to a gene: 6. The CDR3 DNA reads TGTGCCAGCAGCCTCAGGACTAGCGGTAACACCGGGGAGCTGTTTTTT. Amino acids: CASSLRTSGNTGELFF.